The 8 T cell receptor beta chains in this list originate from one sample, sequenced in a study of blood T cell repertoires in COVID-19. The method was immunoSEQ multiplex PCR; TCRdb's version includes in-frame clones alone and lacks a portion of them. The sample carries tens of thousands of clones, 87% recorded once. The specimen was peripheral blood. These receptor sequences come from a woman aged 80 or older with COVID-19, enrolled during active disease.

CDR3 residues: CASSFPTGELFF. DNA for the CDR3: TGTGCCAGCAGCTTCCCGACAGGGGAGCTGTTTTTT. The chain carries TRBV5-6 and TRBJ2-2; D is unclear. Per germline, CDR1 SGHDT and CDR2 YYEEEE. The CDR3 spans 12 residues. V lost 2 bases and J 8 bases, leaving 7 bases between the germline ends.

This rearrangement joins TRBV7-6 to TRBJ2-5; TRBD2 matches 7 bases. V lost 5 bases to trimming and J lost 1 base; unmatched junction nucleotides: 7. Germline assignment: CDR1 SGHVS and CDR2 FNYEAQ. The CDR3 totals 15 residues. CDR3 bases: TGTGCCAGCAGCCTAATGACGGGGGGCCAAGAGACCCAGTACTTC. Protein product: CASSLMTGGQETQYF.

The rearrangement links TRBV7-8 to TRBJ2-7, with a tentative D call TRBD1 (6 bases). V lost 5 bases, J lost 6 bases, and 20 bases lay in between. CDR1 SGHVS and CDR2 FQNEAQ come from the germline V gene. This CDR3 is built from 15 residues. CDR3 region: CASSRLAGASREQYF. The CDR3 DNA reads as TGTGCCAGCAGCCGGCTAGCAGGGGCTAGCCGCGAGCAGTACTTC. The variable domain in full, completed from reference TRBV7-8 and TRBJ2-7, reads GAGVSQSPRYKVAKRGQDVALRCDPISGHVSLFWYQQALGQGPEFLTYFQNEAQLDKSGLPSDRFFAERPEGSVSTLKIQRTQQEDSAVYLCASSRLAGASREQYFGPGTRLTVT.

CDR3 sequence reads: CASSLESDRGSYGYTF. CDR3 in DNA: TGTGCCAGCAGCTTAGAATCGGACAGGGGCAGCTATGGCTACACCTTC. The V call is TRBV7-6, the J call TRBJ1-2, with 9 nucleotides matching TRBD1. The CDR3 spans 16 residues. Germline loops: CDR1 SGHVS, CDR2 FNYEAQ. V lost 1 base and J lost 4; bases outside the gene matches: 7. Using reference TRBV7-6 and TRBJ1-2 for the parts outside the CDR3, the full variable domain is GAGVSQSPRYKVTKRGQDVALRCDPISGHVSLYWYRQALGQGPEFLTYFNYEAQQDKSGLPNDRFSAERPEGSISTLTIQRTEQRDSAMYRCASSLESDRGSYGYTFGSGTRLTVV.

The chain employs TRBV5-1 and TRBJ2-7; 8 nucleotides agree with TRBD1. CDR1 is SGHRS and CDR2 is YFSETQ in the germline V gene. The trim removed 4 bases at V and 5 bases at J, leaving 5 bases unmatched. The CDR3 extends over 13 amino acids. CDR3 coding DNA: TGCGCCAGCAGCCCGCAGGGGGCGGACGAGCAGTACTTC. Its protein product is CASSPQGADEQYF.

The gene calls are TRBV5-6 and TRBJ1-2; TRBD1 might be the D (6 bases). This CDR3 comprises 16 residues. Trimming took 1 base from V and 5 from J, leaving 18 bases between them. Germline lookup yields CDR1 SGHDT and CDR2 YYEEEE. CDR3 loop: CASSLTGRVLLYGYTF. In DNA, the CDR3 is TGTGCCAGCAGCTTGACAGGGCGCGTACTTCTTTATGGCTACACCTTC.

This clone was detected only once. The chain joins TRBV7-2 to TRBJ2-1; D not resolved. The V and J ends lost 1 base and 8 bases respectively, with 9 bases between them. The germline gives CDR1 SGHTA, CDR2 FQGNSA. CDR3 length: 13 residues. CDR3 loop: CASSLEPRHEQFF. In nucleotides, the CDR3 is TGTGCCAGCAGCTTAGAACCCAGGCATGAGCAGTTCTTC.

This chain links TRBV3-1 (or the pseudogene TRBV3-2) with TRBJ2-2; D is unclear. Looked up from germline, CDR1 is LGHDT and CDR2 is YNNKEL (reference sequence). Trimming removed 4 bases from V and 5 bases from J, with 5 bases in between. The CDR3 contains 12 residues. As DNA, the CDR3 is TGTGCCAGCAGCCCCGGGACCGGGGAGCTGTTTTTT. Translation: CASSPGTGELFF.